This T cell receptor beta chain derives from a study of shared clonotypes between healthy human individuals. As handled by the study authors: Filtering differed because ImmunoSEQ produced junction-only sequences that carried no quality scores. Clones were sequenced by immunoSEQ multiplex PCR, and TCRdb holds only the in-frame ones, with some missing. V and J calls and clone size are copied from that table; D and trimming were computed from the DNA. The sample contains roughly 2,500,000 clones, roughly 93% of which appear only once. Donors were Caucasian adults residing in Nashville, Tennessee, USA. Per the germline V gene, CDR1 is SGHAT and CDR2 is FQDESV (reference sequence). The CDR3 consists of 14 residues. V was shortened by 3 bases and J by 1 base, with 9 bases between the two germline ends.

What was sequenced was naive CD4+ T cells from PBMCs. Subset: CD45RA+ positively selected. The rearrangement joins TRBV11-1 to TRBJ1-1; D is unclear. The clonotype originates from a man younger than 30 in good health. Some clones in this sample may be carry-over from other donors' samples. The CDR3 DNA sequence: TGTGCCAGCAGCTTCCTGGACGGGAACACTGAAGCTTTCTTT. Its translation is CASSFLDGNTEAFF.